Below, one T cell receptor beta chain is given with its context. The clone's antigen remains unknown. No base quality values were provided; no much bigger clone lies one nucleotide off. The record originates from a study of shared clonotypes between healthy human individuals (dated by TCRdb to about 2020). Turning to the overall study: The cohort included a few men and two women between 18 and 49 years of age. Per donor, three plates each were used for CD4 naive and CD4 memory, two for CD8 naive, and one for CD8 memory. Blood TCR repertoires of roughly five healthy adults were deeply sequenced to estimate repertoire size and the extent of clonotype sharing between individuals. To increase sequencing depth and limit assay-specific biases, TCR repertoire library preparation and sequencing were carried out by different laboratories using diverse techniques. Per donor, leukapheresis produced somewhere between about 0.94 and 9 billion PBMCs.

Donors were healthy HIV-negative adults with no recently reported acute infections or vaccinations. All donors were Caucasian adults living in Nashville, Tennessee, USA. CD4+ T cells were enriched by magnetic negative selection; naive cells were then positively selected on CD45RA, and the negative fraction formed the memory subset. After blood collection by leukapheresis, PBMCs were isolated using Ficoll-Histopaque density gradient centrifugation and then cryopreserved in the vapor phase of liquid nitrogen. Purity and quantity of every magnetically sorted T cell population were checked by analytical flow cytometry. From each sorted fraction, genomic DNA was isolated and quantified by UV absorbance on a Nanodrop 2000c. What the authors observed across the whole study: Compared with non-shared clonotypes, the clonotypes found in all four sorted-subset donors had higher generation probabilities. Based on pairwise subsampling, the degree of clonotype sharing among donors was expected to be affected by sequencing depth. Even with the large sequencing depth, rarefaction of the sorted-subset datasets indicated that sequencing was incomplete. Naive subsets generally had larger estimated clonotype richness than memory subsets. Because the study included only a small number of donors, the genetic and exposure-history diversity represented was limited. Sampling was restricted to blood, and TCR repertoires in tissue are likely to differ from TCR repertoires in blood. About 5% of naive CD4, 3.5% of naive CD8, roughly 2.4% of memory CD4, and around 0.42% of memory CD8 clonotypes were shared across several donors.

CDR1 and CDR2 are drawn from the germline V gene: SGDLS, YYNGEE. Trimming accounts for 0 bases at V and 7 bases at J, while the number of junction bases matched to no gene is 8. There are 17 amino acids in the CDR3, from cysteine to phenylalanine inclusive. Kept here is only the CDR3 DNA, which spans 51 bases and is read in frame from base 1. TCR CDR3 regions were amplified from genomic DNA by multiplex PCR using the deep immunoSEQ assay. Extracted genomic DNA from each cell subset was distributed evenly across all wells of several immunoSEQ 96-well plates, and each plate was treated as a replicate. For sorted subsets, each replicate PCR was loaded with roughly 0.2 ug genomic DNA, equivalent to some 31,000 T cell genomes. Purified libraries were measured with a Qubit 3.0 fluorometer, size-checked on a Bioanalyzer 2100, and measured again with the KAPA Library Quantification kit. Every immunoSEQ 96-well plate was sequenced on a separate single-read 150-cycle Illumina NextSeq 550 flow cell. Per the authors' processing: Because the immunoSEQ output held only junctional sequences and lacked quality scores, the filtering could not match the filtering applied to full-length reads. To assign V/J genes and CDR3, sequences were annotated against IMGT germline references using PyIR, a Python wrapper for IgBLAST v1.9. Reads were filtered out if the reads had weak V/J assignments (E-value above 1e-6), no CDR3, stop codons, out-of-frame junctions, or ambiguous translated residues. V3J clonotypes were defined as sequences sharing the same inferred V gene, J gene, and CDR3 amino acid sequence. Percentage overlap between repertoires was calculated by dividing the number of shared unique clonotypes by the size of the smaller repertoire. Repertoire richness was assessed with RTK rarefaction, the Chao1 estimator, and Recon v2.1 estimates of unobserved clonotypes. Generation probabilities were computed with OLGA for all TCRbeta clonotypes obtained by the gDNA method from four donors. Imported from immuneACCESS, the table was reduced by TCRdb to in-frame sequences with V and J called. These copies leave out some clones; in studies compared against another copy, an unresolved V gene accounts for under half, and the cause of the remainder is not known. V and J calls and clone size are those listed in that table; D and trimming were worked out from the DNA. A total of 1 million to 1.3 million clones appear in this sample, around 82% of them only once. The ten largest clonotypes hold 0.5% to 0.65% of the sample.

The V and J segments used are TRBV9 and TRBJ2-1; TRBD2 aligns with 12 central bases. The sample was memory CD4+ T cells from PBMCs. Interpreted using the paper, the cell subset or site label stands for: CD45RA-negative fraction. The TCR comes from a man between 18 and 29 years old in good health. Some clones in this sample may be carry-over from other donors' samples. The base sequence is TGTGCCAGCAGCGTAGGAGGGGCTAGCGGGAGGGGAAATGAGCAGTTCTTC. Its translation reads: CASSVGGASGRGNEQFF.